This TCR beta chain originates from a study of shared clonotypes between healthy human individuals. Study-wide background: Per donor, CD8 memory used one plate, CD8 naive used two, CD4 memory used three and CD4 naive used three. General study results and limits: Inspection by rarefaction showed sorted-subset sequencing to be incomplete despite large depth. How much donors shared clonotypes was expected to be affected by sequencing depth.

Notes on this clone: Its antigen is not known.

The V and J ends lost 3 bases and 4 bases respectively, with 15 bases between them. CDR3 length: 15 amino acids. Germline V lookup: CDR1 SNHLY, CDR2 FYNNEI. Only CD45RO-negative cells positively selected for CCR7 counted as naive CD8 cells, so terminally differentiated effector memory CD45RA+ cells were excluded. Original handling: ImmunoSEQ junction-only sequences lacked quality scores, so their filtering differed. The assay was immunoSEQ multiplex PCR, and TCRdb's table has in-frame clones only and misses some. V, J and clone size reflect that table, while D and trimming were determined from the DNA. The sample has about 800,000 clones; about 97% are singletons.

The sample comprised naive CD8+ T cells sorted from blood. This chain connects TRBV2 to TRBJ1-2; D unclear. This clonotype was sampled from a man younger than 40 in good health. CDR3 protein: CASSDARRLGYGYTF. CDR3 DNA: TGTGCCAGCAGTGACGCCCGTCGGCTAGGCTATGGCTACACCTTC.